The source of this T cell receptor beta chain is a study of cytomegalovirus exposure and HLA in healthy donors. Study results and limitations: Rare sequences made up most TCRs, while some public TCRs were found in many donors. That first-cohort TCR clusters tended to co-occur in the 130 or so validation repertoires was found in a later analysis. Reports indicated that the classifier achieved high specificity and sensitivity in diagnosing cytomegalovirus status.

CDR3 length: 16 amino acids. Germline CDR1 reads SGHTA; CDR2 reads FQGNSA. V shed 3 bases, J shed 7 bases, and the junction held 8 bases outside the gene matches. As concerns this clone: Its antigen remains unknown.

The repertoire was sequenced with immunoSEQ multiplex PCR; TCRdb's copy has only in-frame clones and lacks some. The profile shows about 180,000 clones, roughly 85% of them singletons. The chain employs TRBV7-2 and TRBJ2-5; 13 nucleotides align to TRBD2. The sample consisted of PBMCs. This receptor was obtained from a man aged 18 to 35 in good health and CMV-seropositive. The CDR3 loop reads CASSFTLAGGPGTQYF. For the CDR3, the DNA is TGTGCCAGCAGCTTCACACTAGCGGGGGGGCCTGGGACCCAGTACTTC.